Below are 12 T cell receptor beta chains sequenced from a single sample in a study of blood T cells in healthy people across ages. For the second PCR, which ran for 7 to 11 cycles, a sample-barcoded 5' primer and a J-beta primer mix were used. TCRdb reprocessed the 5' RACE reads with MiXCR, giving one entry per CDR3 protein. This table has some 880,000 distinct CDR3 sequences, under 40% appearing once. The sequenced material came from blood. These receptors were obtained from a man in his late teens or twenties in good health.

The rearrangement uses TRBV7-6 and TRBJ2-6; D is ambiguous. CDR1 and CDR2 (germline): SGHVS, FNYEAQ. The V end was cut by 3 bases, the J end by 2 bases, with 11 bases between. The CDR3 is 16 residues long. DNA of the CDR3: TGTGCCAGCAGCTTGGCGACTGCTGCTGGGGCCAACGTCCTGACTTTC. Protein product: CASSLATAAGANVLTF.

Turning to this clonotype: A read error may account for a junction end that differs from germline. This sequence joins TRBV13 and TRBJ1-2; 9 bases align to TRBD1. Germline V gives CDR1 PRHDT, CDR2 FYEKMQ (reference sequence). This CDR3 region has 14 residues. The CDR3 sequence: CVSSITGQGKGYTF. In nucleotides, the CDR3 is TGTGTCAGCAGCATCACAGGACAGGGGAAGGGCTACACCTTC.

This clonotype was found a few times. This rearrangement joins TRBV29-1 to TRBJ2-1; 9 bases map to TRBD1. The end of the DNA is better explained by TRBJ2-7, so the J call may be wrong. The CDR3 covers 15 residues. Germline V CDR1 and CDR2: SQVTM, ANQGSEA. CDR3 bases: TGCAGCGTTGAAACAGGGGGCTACTCCTACAATGAGCAGTACTTC. The encoded protein is CSVETGGYSYNEQYF.

This chain connects TRBV4-3 to TRBJ2-1; 13 positions match TRBD2. The V and J ends lost 5 bases and 0 bases, in that order; junction bases with no gene match: 10. The germline V gene encodes CDR1 LGHNA and CDR2 YSLEER. This CDR3 contains 19 residues. CDR3 loop: CASSTRLAGGRSSYNEQFF. The CDR3 nucleotides read TGCGCCAGCAGCACCCGACTAGCGGGGGGCCGGAGCTCCTACAATGAGCAGTTCTTC.

This rearrangement joins TRBV20-1 to TRBJ2-7; 12 positions agree with TRBD2. The V gene end was trimmed by 2 bases and the J gene end by 0 bases; junction bases not matched to a gene: 2. Looked up from germline, CDR1 is DFQATT and CDR2 is SNEGSKA (reference sequence). This CDR3 is 15 amino acids long. CDR3 loop: CSARPTSGGSYEQYF. The CDR3 bases are TGCAGTGCTAGACCGACTAGCGGGGGCTCCTACGAGCAGTACTTC.

The chain couples TRBV2 to TRBJ1-4; D is possibly TRBD1 (5 bases). V was shortened by 7 bases and J by 5 bases, with 14 bases between the two germline ends. Germline V gene data show CDR1 as SNHLY and CDR2 as FYNNEI. The CDR3 is made up of 14 amino acids. This CDR3 is CASTLLGGNEKLFF. As DNA, the CDR3 is TGTGCCAGCACCCTCTTGGGGGGAAATGAAAAACTGTTTTTT.

This clonotype was detected ten times or more. This chain connects TRBV20-1 to TRBJ2-1, with no clear D. The CDR3 sequence is 12 residues long. The germline CDR1 and CDR2 sequences are DFQATT and SNEGSKA (reference sequence). The V gene lost 3 bases and the J gene lost 9 bases, with 12 bases spanning the gap. CDR3 coding DNA: TGCAGTGCTAGCCGAAGTTTCACTGAGCAGTTCTTC. This encodes CSASRSFTEQFF.

The J gene is TRBJ2-3, the V gene TRBV4-2; D is unclear. V was clipped by 0 bases and J by 6 bases, with 10 bases between them. This CDR3 has 14 amino acids. Germline V gene lookup returns CDR1 LGHNA and CDR2 YNFKEQ. The CDR3 region is CASSQEVPRDTQYF. The CDR3 DNA is TGTGCCAGCAGCCAAGAGGTCCCAAGGGATACGCAGTATTTT.

The J gene is TRBJ1-6, the V gene TRBV10-3; D is undetermined. This CDR3 comprises 14 residues. Trimming shortened V by 3 bases and J by 12 bases, and 15 bases separated the two germline ends. Germline-derived CDR1 and CDR2 are ENHRY and SYGVKD. The CDR3 DNA follows: TGTGCCATCAGTGAACGGCAGGACTATTTACCCCTCCACTTT. Translating gives CAISERQDYLPLHF.

The genes are TRBV20-1 and TRBJ2-1, with 8 bases identical to TRBD2. The CDR3 has 16 amino acids. Germline CDR1 and CDR2: DFQATT and SNEGSKA (reference sequence). V shed 0 bases, J shed 4 bases, and the junction held 8 bases outside the gene matches. In DNA form, the CDR3 reads TGCAGTGCTAGAGAGCTCACAGCGGGAGTATACAATGAGCAGTTCTTC. As protein: CSARELTAGVYNEQFF.

This clonotype appeared a few times. The chain is built from TRBV7-9 and TRBJ1-2; D is undetermined. This CDR3 region has 15 residues. Looked up from germline, CDR1 is SEHNR and CDR2 is FQNEAQ (reference sequence). V was shortened by 1 base and J by 3 bases, with 12 bases between the two germline ends. The DNA of the CDR3 is TGTGCCAGCAGCTTAGTCTCCCTTAGGGACTATGGCTACACCTTC. Translation: CASSLVSLRDYGYTF. Variable domain in full (rest from reference TRBV7-9 and TRBJ1-2): DTGVSQNPRHKITKRGQNVTFRCDPISEHNRLYWYRQTLGQGPEFLTYFQNEAQLEKSRLLSDRFSAERPKGSFSTLEIQRTEQGDSAMYLCASSLVSLRDYGYTFGSGTRLTVV.

This clonotype was counted between two and nine times. A much larger clone differs by one base, so this may be a read error. This sequence joins TRBV7-2 and TRBJ2-1; 8 bases agree with TRBD2. Gene TRBJ2-7 matches the end of the DNA better, so the J call may be wrong. The CDR3 length is 16 residues. Per germline, CDR1 SGHTA and CDR2 FQGNSA. This chain's CDR3 is CASSEYSGMAYNEQYF. The CDR3, as DNA: TGTGCCAGCAGCGAGTATAGCGGGATGGCCTACAATGAGCAGTACTTC.